This TCR beta chain was found in a study of beta chain features in type 1 diabetes. Only a few counts were recorded for this clone. What it recognizes is unknown. Reverse transcription of all isolated RNA meant that expressed TCRB transcripts were sequenced. Sequencing was performed with immunoSEQ multiplex PCR; in TCRdb, only in-frame clones are kept and a portion is missing. The sample comprises 350,000 or so clones, roughly a fifth of which are singletons, and approximately 0.043% rests with the top ten. The V gene end was trimmed by 5 bases and the J gene end by 4 bases; junction bases not matched to a gene: 5. Germline CDR1 reads SGHDN; CDR2 reads FVKESK. This CDR3 contains 14 residues. Study findings and constraints: There was a moderate but significant shortening of TCRB CDR3s in all four CD4+ subsets of Type 1 diabetes patients. Relative to healthy donors, patients appeared to have naive, central memory and Treg TCRB repertoires that were more similar.

The collection from each donor was one heparinised blood draw averaging roughly 100 mL. It was via CD45RO/CCR7/CD25/CD127/CD95/CD27 that CD4+ naive, central memory, regulatory and stem cell-like memory cells were sorted. The source of this sequence is a woman aged 18-35 years in good health. Sequences were obtained from naive CD4+ T cells from blood. This chain connects TRBV14 to TRBJ2-3, with 8 bases that match TRBD2. The CDR3 sequence is CASSSAGGADTQYF. DNA for the CDR3: TGTGCCAGCAGCAGCGCGGGGGGAGCAGATACGCAGTATTTT.